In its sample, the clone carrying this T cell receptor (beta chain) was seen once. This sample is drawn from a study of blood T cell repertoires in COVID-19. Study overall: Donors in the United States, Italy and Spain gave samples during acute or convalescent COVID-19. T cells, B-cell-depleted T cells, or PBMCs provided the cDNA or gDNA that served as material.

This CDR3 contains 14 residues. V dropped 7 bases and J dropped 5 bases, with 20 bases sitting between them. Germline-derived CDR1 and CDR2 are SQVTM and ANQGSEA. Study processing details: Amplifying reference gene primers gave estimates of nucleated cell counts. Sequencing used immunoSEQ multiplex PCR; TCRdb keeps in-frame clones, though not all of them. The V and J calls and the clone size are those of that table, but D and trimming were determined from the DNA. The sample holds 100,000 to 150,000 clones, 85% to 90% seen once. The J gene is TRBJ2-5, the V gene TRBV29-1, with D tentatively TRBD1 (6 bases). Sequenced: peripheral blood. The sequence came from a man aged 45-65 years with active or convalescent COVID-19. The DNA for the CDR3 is TGCAGCGCCTTTGGGACGACAGGCTACGAGACCCAGTACTTC. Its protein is CSAFGTTGYETQYF.